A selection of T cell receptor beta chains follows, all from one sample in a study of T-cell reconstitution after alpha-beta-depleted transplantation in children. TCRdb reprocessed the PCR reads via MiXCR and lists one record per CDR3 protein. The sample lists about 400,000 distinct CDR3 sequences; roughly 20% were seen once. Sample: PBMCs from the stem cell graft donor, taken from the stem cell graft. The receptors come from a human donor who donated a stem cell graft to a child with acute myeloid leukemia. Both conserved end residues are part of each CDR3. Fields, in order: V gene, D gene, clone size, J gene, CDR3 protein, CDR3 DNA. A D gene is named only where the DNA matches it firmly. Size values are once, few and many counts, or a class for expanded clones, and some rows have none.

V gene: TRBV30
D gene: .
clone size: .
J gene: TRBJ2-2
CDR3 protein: CAWSKGIGELFF
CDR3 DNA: TGTGCCTGGAGTAAGGGGATCGGGGAGCTGTTTTTT

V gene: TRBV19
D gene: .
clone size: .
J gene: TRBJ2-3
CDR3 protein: CASSIETDTQYF
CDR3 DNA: TGTGCCAGTAGTATAGAGACAGATACGCAGTATTTT

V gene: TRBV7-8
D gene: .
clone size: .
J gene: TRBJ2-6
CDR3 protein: CASSFGSQSGANVLTF
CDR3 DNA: TGTGCCAGCAGCTTCGGGTCCCAGTCTGGGGCCAACGTCCTGACTTTC

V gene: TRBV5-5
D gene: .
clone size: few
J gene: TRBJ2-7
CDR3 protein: CASSLDTGKIYEQYF
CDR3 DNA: TGTGCCAGCAGCTTGGATACAGGGAAAATTTACGAGCAGTACTTC

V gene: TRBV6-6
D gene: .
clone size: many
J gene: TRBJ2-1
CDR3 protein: CASSDSPGEQFF
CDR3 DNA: TGTGCCAGCAGCGACTCCCCAGGGGAGCAGTTCTTC

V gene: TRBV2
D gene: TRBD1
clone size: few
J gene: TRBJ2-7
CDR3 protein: CASMIGTGPEQYF
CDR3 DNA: TGTGCCAGTATGATCGGGACAGGGCCCGAGCAGTACTTC

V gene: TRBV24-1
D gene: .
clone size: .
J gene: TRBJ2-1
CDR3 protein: CATSDATFLEGNEQFF
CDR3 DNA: TGTGCCACCAGTGATGCAACCTTCCTGGAGGGCAATGAGCAGTTCTTC

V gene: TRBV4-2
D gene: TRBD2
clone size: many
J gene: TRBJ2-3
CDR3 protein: CASSPREDTTDTQYF
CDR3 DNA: TGTGCCAGCAGCCCCCGGGAGGACACCACAGATACGCAGTATTTT

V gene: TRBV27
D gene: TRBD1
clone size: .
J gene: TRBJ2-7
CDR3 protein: CASSIGTGTNYEQYF
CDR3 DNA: TGTGCCAGCAGTATAGGGACAGGGACAAACTACGAGCAGTACTTC

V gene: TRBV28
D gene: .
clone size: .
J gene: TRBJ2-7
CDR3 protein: CASSLRGYRGPSSYEQYF
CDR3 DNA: TGTGCCAGCAGTTTAAGGGGGTACCGTGGCCCTAGCTCCTACGAGCAGTACTTC

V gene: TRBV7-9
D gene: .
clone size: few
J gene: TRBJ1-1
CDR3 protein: CASSFPSDTEAFF
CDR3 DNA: TGTGCCAGCAGCTTCCCCTCAGACACTGAAGCTTTCTTT

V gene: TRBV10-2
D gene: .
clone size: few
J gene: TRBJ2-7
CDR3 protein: CASSEWQGDEQYF
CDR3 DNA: TGCGCCAGCAGTGAATGGCAGGGCGACGAGCAGTACTTC

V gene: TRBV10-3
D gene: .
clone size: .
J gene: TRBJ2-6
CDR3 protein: CAISDQGRSGANVLTF
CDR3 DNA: TGTGCCATCAGTGACCAGGGGCGGTCTGGGGCCAACGTCCTGACTTTC

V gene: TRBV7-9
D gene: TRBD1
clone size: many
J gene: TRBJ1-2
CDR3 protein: CASSSRPGQEFYGYTF
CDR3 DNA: TGTGCCAGCAGCTCCAGACCGGGACAGGAGTTCTATGGCTACACCTTC

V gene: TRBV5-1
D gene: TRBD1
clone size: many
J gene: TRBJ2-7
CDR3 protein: CASSLGQVSYEQYF
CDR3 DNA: TGTGCCAGCAGTTTGGGACAGGTGTCCTACGAGCAGTACTTC

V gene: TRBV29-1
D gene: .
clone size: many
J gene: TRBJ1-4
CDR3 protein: CSVDNLSTNEKLFF
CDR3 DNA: TGCAGCGTTGATAACCTCTCAACTAATGAAAAACTGTTTTTT

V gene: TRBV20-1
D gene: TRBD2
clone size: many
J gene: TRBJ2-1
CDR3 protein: CSARDSVAGGIYNEQFF
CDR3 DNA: TGCAGTGCTAGAGATTCCGTAGCGGGAGGGATATACAATGAGCAGTTCTTC

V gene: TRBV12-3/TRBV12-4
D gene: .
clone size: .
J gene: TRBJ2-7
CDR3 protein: CASSPQPSSYEQYF
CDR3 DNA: TGTGCCAGCAGTCCTCAGCCCAGCTCCTACGAGCAGTACTTC

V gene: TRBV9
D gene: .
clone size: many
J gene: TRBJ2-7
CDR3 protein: CASSVDPDSYEQYF
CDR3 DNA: TGTGCCAGCAGCGTAGACCCGGACTCCTACGAGCAGTACTTC

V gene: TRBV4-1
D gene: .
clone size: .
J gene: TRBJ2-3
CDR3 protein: CASSQDEKYSTDTQYF
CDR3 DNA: TGCGCCAGCAGCCAAGATGAGAAATATAGCACAGATACGCAGTATTTT

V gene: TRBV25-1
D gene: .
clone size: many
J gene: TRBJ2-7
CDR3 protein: CASSEYRGGENEQYF
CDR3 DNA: TGTGCCAGCAGTGAATATCGCGGAGGGGAGAACGAGCAGTACTTC

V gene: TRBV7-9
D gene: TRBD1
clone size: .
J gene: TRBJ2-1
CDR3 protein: CASSSGTGGFNEQFF
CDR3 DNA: TGTGCCAGCAGCTCCGGGACAGGGGGCTTCAATGAGCAGTTCTTC

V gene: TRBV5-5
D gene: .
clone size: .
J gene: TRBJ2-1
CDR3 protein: CASSLQGLDEQFF
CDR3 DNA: TGTGCCAGCAGCTTGCAGGGTCTCGATGAGCAGTTCTTC

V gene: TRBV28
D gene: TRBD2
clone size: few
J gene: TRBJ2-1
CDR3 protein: CASTPPLAGGVNEQFF
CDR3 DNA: TGTGCCAGCACTCCCCCCCTAGCGGGAGGGGTCAATGAGCAGTTCTTC

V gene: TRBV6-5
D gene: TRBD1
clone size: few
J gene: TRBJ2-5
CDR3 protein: CASSLQGPGETQYF
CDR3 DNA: TGTGCCAGCAGTTTACAGGGGCCCGGGGAGACCCAGTACTTC

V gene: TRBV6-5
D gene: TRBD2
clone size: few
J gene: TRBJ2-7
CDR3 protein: CASSYSGLAGGLAYEQYF
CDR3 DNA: TGTGCCAGCAGTTACAGTGGCCTAGCGGGAGGCCTCGCCTACGAGCAGTACTTC

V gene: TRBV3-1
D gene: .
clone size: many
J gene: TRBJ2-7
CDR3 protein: CASSRNSPQAHEQYF
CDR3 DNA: TGTGCCAGCAGCCGAAACTCCCCCCAAGCCCACGAGCAGTACTTC

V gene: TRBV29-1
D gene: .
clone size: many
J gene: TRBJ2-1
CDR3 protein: CSVEDRRVYEQFF
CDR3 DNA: TGCAGCGTTGAAGATAGAAGGGTCTATGAGCAGTTCTTC

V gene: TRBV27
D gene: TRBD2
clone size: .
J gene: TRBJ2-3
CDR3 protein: CASSLSGRAWDTQYF
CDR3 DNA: TGTGCCAGCAGTTTAAGCGGGAGGGCTTGGGATACGCAGTATTTT

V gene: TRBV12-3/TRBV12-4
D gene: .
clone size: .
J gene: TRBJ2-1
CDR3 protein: CASSLYRLPNEQFF
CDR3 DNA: TGTGCCAGCAGTTTATACAGGCTCCCCAATGAGCAGTTCTTC

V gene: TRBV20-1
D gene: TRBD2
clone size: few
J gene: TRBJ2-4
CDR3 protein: CSAHLGLALTTKNIQYF
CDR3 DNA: TGCAGTGCTCATCTGGGACTAGCGCTCACCACCAAAAACATTCAGTACTTC

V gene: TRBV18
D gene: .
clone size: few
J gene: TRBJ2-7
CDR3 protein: CASSQELVDEQYF
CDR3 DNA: TGTGCCAGCTCACAGGAACTAGTTGACGAGCAGTACTTC

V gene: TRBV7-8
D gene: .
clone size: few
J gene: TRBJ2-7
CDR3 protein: CASSLRDTSYEQYF
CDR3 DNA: TGTGCCAGCAGCCTCCGGGACACATCCTACGAGCAGTACTTC

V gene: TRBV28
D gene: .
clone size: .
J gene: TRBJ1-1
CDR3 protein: CASSFRVMDTEAFF
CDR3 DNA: TGTGCCAGCAGTTTCAGGGTTATGGACACTGAAGCTTTCTTT

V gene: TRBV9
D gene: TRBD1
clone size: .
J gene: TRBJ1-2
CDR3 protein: CASSGWTGLNYGYTF
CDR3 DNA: TGTGCCAGCAGCGGGTGGACAGGGCTCAACTATGGCTACACCTTC

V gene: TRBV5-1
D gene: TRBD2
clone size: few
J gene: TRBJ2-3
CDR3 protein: CASSSGGLGLAGVDTQYF
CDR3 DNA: TGCGCCAGCAGCTCGGGGGGCCTTGGGCTAGCGGGCGTAGATACGCAGTATTTT

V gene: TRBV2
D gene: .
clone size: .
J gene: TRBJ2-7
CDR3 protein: CASAGLRAGEQYF
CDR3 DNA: TGTGCCAGCGCGGGACTCCGGGCGGGCGAGCAGTACTTC

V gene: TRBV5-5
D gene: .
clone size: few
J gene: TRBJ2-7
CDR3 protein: CASPDPLVVSYEQYF
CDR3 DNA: TGTGCCAGCCCTGACCCGTTGGTAGTTTCCTACGAGCAGTACTTC

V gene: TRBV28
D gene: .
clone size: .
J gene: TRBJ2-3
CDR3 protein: CATGMRQASTDTQYF
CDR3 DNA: TGTGCCACAGGGATGAGACAAGCTAGCACAGATACGCAGTATTTT

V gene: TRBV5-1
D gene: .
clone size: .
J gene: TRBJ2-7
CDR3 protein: CASSPSLGEIHEQYF
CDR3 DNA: TGCGCCAGCAGCCCAAGTCTGGGGGAAATCCACGAGCAGTACTTC

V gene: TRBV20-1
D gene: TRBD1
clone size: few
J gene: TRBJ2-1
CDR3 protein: CSAAGTGVSYNEQFF
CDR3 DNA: TGCAGTGCTGCCGGGACAGGGGTGTCCTACAATGAGCAGTTCTTC

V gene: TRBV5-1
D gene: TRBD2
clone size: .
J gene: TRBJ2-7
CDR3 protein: CASSLTSGRPSPYEQYF
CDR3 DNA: TGCGCCAGCAGCTTGACTAGCGGGAGGCCAAGTCCCTACGAGCAGTACTTC

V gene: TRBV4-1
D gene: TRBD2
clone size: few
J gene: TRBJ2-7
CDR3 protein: CASSPGLAFAYEQYF
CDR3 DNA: TGCGCCAGCAGCCCCGGACTAGCTTTCGCCTACGAGCAGTACTTC

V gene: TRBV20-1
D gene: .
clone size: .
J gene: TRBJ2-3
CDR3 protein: CSAPMDAAGKFAQYF
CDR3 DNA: TGCAGTGCTCCCATGGACGCCGCCGGGAAGTTTGCGCAGTATTTT

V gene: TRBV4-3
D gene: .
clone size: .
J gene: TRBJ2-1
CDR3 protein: CASSQLSGFGNEQFF
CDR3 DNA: TGCGCCAGCAGCCAACTATCTGGGTTTGGCAATGAGCAGTTCTTC

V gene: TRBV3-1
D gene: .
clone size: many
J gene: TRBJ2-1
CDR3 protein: CASSQASGEQFF
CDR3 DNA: TGTGCCAGCAGCCAAGCGAGTGGCGAGCAGTTCTTC

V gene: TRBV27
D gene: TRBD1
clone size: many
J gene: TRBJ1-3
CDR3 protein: CASRSQGAGGNTIYF
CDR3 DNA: TGTGCCAGCAGATCACAGGGGGCGGGAGGAAACACCATATATTTT

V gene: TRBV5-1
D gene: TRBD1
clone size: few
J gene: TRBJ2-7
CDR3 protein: CASSLGTGEYEQYF
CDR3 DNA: TGCGCCAGCAGCCTCGGGACAGGGGAATACGAGCAGTACTTC

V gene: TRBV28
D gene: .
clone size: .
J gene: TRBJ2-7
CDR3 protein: CASSLVGGASGTYEQYF
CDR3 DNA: TGTGCCAGCAGTTTGGTAGGGGGGGCTAGCGGAACCTACGAGCAGTACTTC

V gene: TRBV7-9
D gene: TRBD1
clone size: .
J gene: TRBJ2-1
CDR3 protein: CASSLGTGRANEQFF
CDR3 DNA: TGTGCCAGCAGCTTAGGGACAGGGCGGGCCAATGAGCAGTTCTTC

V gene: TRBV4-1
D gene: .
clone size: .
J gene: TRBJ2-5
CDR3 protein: CASSQGISRETQYF
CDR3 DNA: TGCGCCAGCAGCCAAGGGATAAGTCGGGAGACCCAGTACTTC

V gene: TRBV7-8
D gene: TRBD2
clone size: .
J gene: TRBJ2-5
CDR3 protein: CASSHFSGQQETQYF
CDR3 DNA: TGTGCCAGCAGCCACTTTAGCGGGCAACAAGAGACCCAGTACTTC

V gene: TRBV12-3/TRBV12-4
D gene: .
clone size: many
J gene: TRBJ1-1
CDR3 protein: CASSLQGQGTEAFF
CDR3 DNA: TGTGCCAGCAGTCTACAGGGTCAAGGAACTGAAGCTTTCTTT

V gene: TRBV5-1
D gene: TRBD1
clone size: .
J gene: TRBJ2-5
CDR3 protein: CASSLGPGQGAETQYF
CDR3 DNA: TGCGCCAGCAGCTTGGGTCCCGGACAGGGGGCAGAGACCCAGTACTTC

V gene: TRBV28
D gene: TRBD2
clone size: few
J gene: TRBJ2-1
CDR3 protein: CASSLASGIWNEQFF
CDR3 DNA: TGTGCCAGCAGTTTAGCTAGCGGGATCTGGAATGAGCAGTTCTTC

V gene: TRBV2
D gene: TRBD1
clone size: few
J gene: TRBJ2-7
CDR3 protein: CASRGQPHYEQYF
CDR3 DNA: TGTGCCAGCAGGGGACAGCCGCACTACGAGCAGTACTTC

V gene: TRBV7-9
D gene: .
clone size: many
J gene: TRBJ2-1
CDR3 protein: CASRGGRSYNEQFF
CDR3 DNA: TGTGCCAGCAGGGGGGGACGCTCCTACAATGAGCAGTTCTTC

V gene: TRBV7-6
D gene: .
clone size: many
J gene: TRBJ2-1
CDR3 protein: CASSLTGPFDEQFF
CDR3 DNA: TGTGCCAGCAGCTTAACGGGGCCTTTCGATGAGCAGTTCTTC

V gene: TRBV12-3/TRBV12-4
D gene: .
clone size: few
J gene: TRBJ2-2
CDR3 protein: CASSFWTATGELFF
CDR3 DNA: TGTGCCAGCAGTTTCTGGACAGCAACCGGGGAGCTGTTTTTT

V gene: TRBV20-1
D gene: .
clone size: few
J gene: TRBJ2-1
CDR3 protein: CSAPTTSIGEQFF
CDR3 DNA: TGCAGTGCTCCAACCACTAGTATCGGTGAGCAGTTCTTC